Below are 15 T cell receptor beta chains sequenced from a single sample in a study of CD8+ T cells in alopecia areata. Documented treatment: oral pan-JAK inhibitor, 5-10 mg twice daily. RNA, once extracted, was reverse transcribed into cDNA for use as the sequencing template. The data were produced by immunoSEQ multiplex PCR, yet TCRdb's version contains in-frame clones alone and is incomplete. This sample has 150,000 or so clones, with 50% to 75% found just once. The sequenced sample was CD4+ T cells sorted from blood, obtained at approximately week 55, from a patient treated with tofacitinib. These receptor sequences come from a human donor with alopecia areata.

Remarks on this clone: At the DNA level, this CDR3 is encoded by other sequences in the same sample as well. V and J are TRBV5-1 and TRBJ2-7, with D unclear. The germline V gene has CDR1 SGHRS and CDR2 YFSETQ. This CDR3 comprises 11 residues. With 2 bases removed from V and 3 bases from J, the gap between germline ends came to 3 bases. The CDR3 protein is CASSLGYEQYF. In DNA form, the CDR3 reads TGCGCCAGCAGCTTAGGCTACGAGCAGTACTTC. The full variable domain, its missing parts supplied by reference TRBV5-1 and TRBJ2-7, is KAGVTQTPRYLIKTRGQQVTLSCSPISGHRSVSWYQQTPGQGLQFLFEYFSETQRNKGNFPGRFSGRQFSNSRSEMNVSTLELGDSALYLCASSLGYEQYFGPGTRLTVT.

Here the CDR3 DNA reads TGCAGCGTTGACGACCCCCTAGTATCGAGATGCACCGGGGAGCTGTTTTTT. Amino acids: CSVDDPLVSRCTGELFF. The V and J genes are TRBV29-1 and TRBJ2-2; D gene unclear. V was trimmed by 3 bases and J by 4 bases, leaving 21 bases between them. Germline V gene sequence: CDR1 SQVTM, CDR2 ANQGSEA. This CDR3 has 17 amino acids.

The chain uses TRBV4-2 and TRBJ2-5, with 11 bases identical to TRBD2. Trimming removed 2 bases from V and 4 bases from J; junction bases left unmatched: 3. In germline, CDR1 is LGHNA, CDR2 YNFKEQ. The CDR3 runs to 15 residues. CDR3 loop: CASSQIAGGTETQYF. The DNA for the CDR3 is TGTGCCAGCAGCCAAATAGCGGGGGGGACAGAGACCCAGTACTTC.

This chain connects TRBV7-2 to TRBJ1-1, with TRBD1 as a possible D gene (5 bases). Trimming left V 1 base short and J 5 bases short, with 11 bases between. The CDR3 extends over 14 amino acids. In germline, CDR1 is SGHTA, CDR2 FQGNSA. The CDR3 nucleotides read TGTGCCAGCAGCTTAGTTCAGAGACAGACTGAAGCTTTCTTT. Its protein product is CASSLVQRQTEAFF.

The J gene is TRBJ1-1, the V gene TRBV9; no clear D gene. Trimming removed 3 bases at V and 0 bases at J, with 12 bases between. The CDR3 has 15 residues. CDR1 and CDR2 from the germline V gene are SGDLS and YYNGEE. Here the CDR3 reads CASSAEVNMNTEAFF. For the CDR3, the DNA is TGTGCCAGCAGCGCCGAAGTAAACATGAACACTGAAGCTTTCTTT.

This clone has more than one count but fewer than ten. The V call is TRBV18, the J call TRBJ2-7; no firm D call. The ends were cut back, 4 bases at V and 3 bases at J, with 7 bases in the middle. The CDR3 covers 12 residues. Germline CDR1 and CDR2: KGHSH and LQKENI. The CDR3 DNA reads TGTGCCAGCTCACAAGGCGTCTACGAGCAGTACTTC. It codes for CASSQGVYEQYF.

This clone was detected only a few times. CDR3 loop: CASTPRQSYYTF. The CDR3 bases are TGTGCCAGCACCCCAAGACAGTCATACTACACCTTC. The V gene is TRBV6-5, the J gene TRBJ1-2; a weak D match, TRBD1 (5 bases). CDR1 and CDR2 (germline): MNHEY, SVGAGI. V lost 7 bases, J lost 10 bases, and 16 bases lay in between. The CDR3 is made up of 12 amino acids.

The rearrangement uses TRBV30 and TRBJ2-7; TRBD1 agrees at 9 bases. CDR1 GTSNPN and CDR2 SVGIG come from the germline V gene (reference sequence). This CDR3 is 15 amino acids long. Unmatched junction bases numbered 8, after V lost 2 bases and J lost 3 bases. The CDR3 loop reads CAWSPGQGIVYEQYF. The CDR3 bases are TGTGCCTGGAGTCCCGGACAGGGGATCGTCTACGAGCAGTACTTC.

Only a few counts were recorded for this clone. CDR3 residues: CASSEGGAIAKNIQYF. Here the CDR3 DNA reads TGTGCCAGCAGTGAAGGCGGGGCCATAGCCAAAAACATTCAGTACTTC. The chain uses TRBV2 and TRBJ2-4; perhaps TRBD2 as D (6 bases). Germline CDR1 reads SNHLY; CDR2 reads FYNNEI. This CDR3 is 16 amino acids long. V was cut by 1 base and J by 0 bases, with 10 bases left in between.

V and J are TRBV7-3 and TRBJ2-5, with 8 bases aligning to TRBD1. Germline V gene sequence: CDR1 SGHTA, CDR2 FQGTGA. J lost 4 bases, V lost 5 bases, and 9 bases had no gene match. This CDR3 is built from 15 residues. The CDR3 here is CASSKTGARLETQYF. Written as DNA, the CDR3 is TGTGCCAGCAGCAAGACAGGGGCGAGGTTAGAGACCCAGTACTTC.

This rearrangement joins TRBV27 to TRBJ1-2, with 9 bases matching TRBD1. The germline V gene has CDR1 MNHEY and CDR2 SMNVEV (reference sequence). The V segment lost 4 bases and the J segment 5 bases; nucleotides outside the gene matches: 8. The CDR3 covers 15 residues. The CDR3 protein is CASSSLGQGDYGYTF. The DNA for the CDR3 is TGTGCCAGCAGTTCCTTGGGACAGGGAGATTATGGCTACACCTTC.

The chain combines TRBV18 with TRBJ2-5, with 7 bases aligning to TRBD1. The CDR3 length is 13 residues. The V gene end was trimmed by 3 bases and the J gene end by 5 bases; junction bases not matched to a gene: 3. The V gene's germline CDR1 is KGHSH and CDR2 LQKENI. CDR3 region: CASSPAQGETQYF. The CDR3 nucleotides are TGTGCCAGCTCACCTGCACAGGGGGAGACCCAGTACTTC. The full variable domain, its missing parts supplied by reference TRBV18 and TRBJ2-5, is NAGVMQNPRHLVRRRGQEARLRCSPMKGHSHVYWYRQLPEEGLKFMVYLQKENIIDESGMPKERFSAEFPKEGPSILRIQQVVRGDSAAYFCASSPAQGETQYFGPGTRLLVL.

The chain employs TRBV25-1 and TRBJ1-5; D is unresolved. CDR1 and CDR2 from the germline V gene are MGHDK and SYGVNS. CDR3 size: 12 residues. Trimming cost V 5 bases and J 3 bases, with 5 bases left between them. The CDR3: CASSRANQPQHF. CDR3 nucleotide sequence: TGTGCCAGCAGTCGGGCCAATCAGCCCCAGCATTTT. The variable domain in full, with the rest retrieved from reference TRBV25-1 and TRBJ1-5, is EADIYQTPRYLVIGTGKKITLECSQTMGHDKMYWYQQDPGMELHLIHYSYGVNSTEKGDLSSESTVSRIRTEHFPLTLESARPSHTSQYLCASSRANQPQHFGDGTRLSIL.

This chain links TRBV4-1 with TRBJ2-7; TRBD1 agrees at 8 bases. The CDR3 spans 15 residues. After removal of 10 bases from V and 0 bases from J, the junction contained 11 bases not matched to a gene. Germline CDR1 reads MGHRA; CDR2 reads YSYEKL. This CDR3 is CATSPGGVPSYEQYF. The CDR3 nucleotides are TGCGCCACCTCGCCAGGGGGCGTCCCCTCCTACGAGCAGTACTTC.

This chain joins TRBV27 and TRBJ2-3; TRBD2 might be the D (6 bases). V lost 2 bases to trimming and J lost 3 bases, with 12 bases between them. The germline CDR1 and CDR2 sequences are MNHEY and SMNVEV (reference sequence). The CDR3 is made up of 15 amino acids. Here the CDR3 reads CASSLGGAPTDTQYF. DNA for the CDR3: TGTGCCAGCAGTTTAGGCGGGGCTCCGACAGATACGCAGTATTTT.